This T cell receptor (beta chain) is drawn from a study of T cell changes during pregnancy in multiple sclerosis. Sequencing used immunoSEQ multiplex PCR; TCRdb keeps in-frame clones, though not all of them. Of 36,000 or so clones listed, about 88% are singletons. This clone was seen a handful of times. This sequence was found in a female donor with multiple sclerosis, enrolled in a pregnancy study. The sample consisted of CD4+ T cells from peripheral blood mononuclear cells, taken in the first trimester of pregnancy.

DNA of the CDR3: TGTGCCAGCAGCGTGACAGGGGGCATTTTCTTCCACGAGCAGTACTTC. Encoded protein: CASSVTGGIFFHEQYF. This sequence joins TRBV7-9 and TRBJ2-7; 10 bases align to TRBD1. CDR1 and CDR2 from the germline V gene are SEHNR and FQNEAQ (reference sequence). The length of the CDR3 is 16 residues. The V and J ends lost 5 bases and 5 bases, in that order; junction bases with no gene match: 12.